Sequencing of this T cell receptor beta chain was carried out in a study of T cell changes during pregnancy in multiple sclerosis. Clones were read by immunoSEQ multiplex PCR, and TCRdb kept only the in-frame ones, dropping some. Counted here are about 48,000 clones, almost 95% occurring once; the ten biggest clones make up approximately 0.9%. Trimming left V 0 bases short and J 2 bases short, with 5 bases between. The CDR3 sequence is 14 residues long. Looked up from germline, CDR1 is MDHEN and CDR2 is SYDVKM. The TCR comes from a female donor in good health, enrolled as a control in a pregnancy study. The V call is TRBV28, the J call TRBJ1-5; D unclear. Sequencing was performed on CD4+ T cells from peripheral blood mononuclear cells, taken in the second trimester of pregnancy. Here the CDR3 DNA reads TGTGCCAGCAGTTTATGGCGAGGCAATCAGCCCCAGCATTTT. Translating gives CASSLWRGNQPQHF.